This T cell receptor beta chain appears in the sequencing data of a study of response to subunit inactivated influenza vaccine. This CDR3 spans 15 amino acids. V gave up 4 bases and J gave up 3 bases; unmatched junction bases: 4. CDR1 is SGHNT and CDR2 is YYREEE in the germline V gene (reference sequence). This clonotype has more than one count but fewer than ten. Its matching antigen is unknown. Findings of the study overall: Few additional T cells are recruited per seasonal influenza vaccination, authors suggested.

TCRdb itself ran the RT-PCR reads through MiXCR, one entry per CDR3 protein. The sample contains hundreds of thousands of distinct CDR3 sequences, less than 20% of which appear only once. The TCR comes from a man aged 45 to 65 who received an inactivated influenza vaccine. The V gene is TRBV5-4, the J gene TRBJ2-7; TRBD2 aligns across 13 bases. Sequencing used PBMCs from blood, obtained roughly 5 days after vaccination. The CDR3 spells CASSPGLAGDYEQYF. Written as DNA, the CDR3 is TGTGCCAGCAGCCCCGGACTAGCGGGGGACTACGAGCAGTACTTC.